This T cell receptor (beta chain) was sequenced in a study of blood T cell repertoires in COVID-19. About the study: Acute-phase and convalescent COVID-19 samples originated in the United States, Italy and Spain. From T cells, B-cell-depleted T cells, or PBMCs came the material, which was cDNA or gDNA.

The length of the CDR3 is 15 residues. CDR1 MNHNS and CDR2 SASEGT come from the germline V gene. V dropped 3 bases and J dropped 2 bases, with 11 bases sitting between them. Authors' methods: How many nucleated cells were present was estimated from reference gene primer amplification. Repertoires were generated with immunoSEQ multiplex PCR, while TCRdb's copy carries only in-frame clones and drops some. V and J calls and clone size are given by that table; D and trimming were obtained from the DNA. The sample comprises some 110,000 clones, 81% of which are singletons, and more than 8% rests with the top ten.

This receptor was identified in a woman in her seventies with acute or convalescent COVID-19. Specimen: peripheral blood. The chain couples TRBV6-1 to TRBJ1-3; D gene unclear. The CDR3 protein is CASSDVAAPGNTIYF. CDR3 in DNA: TGTGCCAGCAGTGATGTGGCGGCGCCTGGAAACACCATATATTTT.